Sequencing of this TCR beta chain was carried out in a study of cytomegalovirus exposure and HLA in healthy donors. PCR involved 60 Vbeta and 13 Jbeta primers. Assay used: immunoSEQ multiplex PCR; TCRdb lists only in-frame clones, some missing. There are tens of thousands of clones in the sample; roughly 60% occur only once, and 5.9% lies in the top ten. CDR1 is MNHEY, CDR2 SMNVEV, per germline (reference sequence). The CDR3 runs to 14 residues. J lost 5 bases, V lost 5 bases, and 4 bases had no gene match. This sequence joins TRBV27 and TRBJ2-3; 10 bases agree with TRBD1. This receptor was taken from a boy aged 5-17 years in good health and CMV-seropositive. The sample consisted of PBMCs. DNA of the CDR3: TGTGCCAGCAGTCTACGGACAGGGGGAGATACGCAGTATTTT. Residues: CASSLRTGGDTQYF.